What follows are 27 T cell receptor beta chains derived from one specimen sequenced in a study of neoadjuvant anti-PD-1 for oral cavity cancer (TCRdb year 2021). The time point label for this specimen denotes: after neoadjuvant nivolumab, at surgical resection. The library was obtained by the immunoSEQ multiplex PCR assay. Drawn from immuneACCESS, this table holds only the in-frame rearrangements with V and J called that TCRdb kept. Clones are partly lost; checked studies trace under half to an unresolved V gene and leave the rest unexplained. Recorded for this sample are roughly 10,000 clones; roughly 61% of them occurred a single time. Around 8% of the sample comes from the top ten. Specimen: tumor tissue, collected after nivolumab (anti-PD-1) treatment. The source is a person aged 40 to 85 with oral cavity squamous cell carcinoma.

The chain couples TRBV7-6 to TRBJ2-5, with D maybe TRBD1 (7 bases). CDR1 is SGHVS, CDR2 FNYEAQ, per germline. V was trimmed by 4 bases and J by 5 bases, leaving 14 bases between them. The CDR3 runs to 14 residues. CDR3 sequence: CASSSTGAGETQYF. The CDR3 nucleotides read TGTGCCAGCAGCTCTACAGGGGCGGGGGAGACCCAGTACTTC. The full variable domain, in which reference TRBV7-6 and TRBJ2-5 provide the parts outside the CDR3, is GAGVSQSPRYKVTKRGQDVALRCDPISGHVSLYWYRQALGQGPEFLTYFNYEAQQDKSGLPNDRFSAERPEGSISTLTIQRTEQRDSAMYRCASSSTGAGETQYFGPGTRLLVL.

The rearrangement joins TRBV18 to TRBJ2-7; tentative D call: TRBD2 (6 bases). CDR3 size: 17 residues. The V end was cut by 3 bases, the J end by 0 bases, with 18 bases between. The V gene's germline CDR1 is KGHSH and CDR2 LQKENI. The CDR3 region is CASSPLPPGLRSYEQYF. In DNA form, the CDR3 reads TGTGCCAGCTCACCTCTCCCCCCGGGACTTCGCTCCTACGAGCAGTACTTC.

Only one count was recorded for this clone. The junction departs from germline at one end; a sequencing error may be responsible. The chain joins TRBV7-7 to TRBJ2-1, with TRBD2 identical over 12 bases. Looked up from germline, CDR1 is SSHAT and CDR2 is FNYEAQ (reference sequence). The CDR3 length is 12 residues. The CDR3 sequence: CASSDPSGREFF. CDR3 bases: TGTGCTAGCAGCGATCCTAGCGGGAGGGAGTTCTTC. The full variable domain, its missing parts supplied by reference TRBV7-7 and TRBJ2-1, is GAGVSQSPRYKVTKRGQDVTLRCDPISSHATLYWYQQALGQGPEFLTYFNYEAQPDKSGLPSDRFSAERPEGSISTLTIQRTEQRDSAMYRCASSDPSGREFFGPGTRLTVL.

The J gene is TRBJ2-7, the V gene TRBV18, with a weak D call TRBD1 (6 bases). This CDR3 spans 14 amino acids. V dropped 3 bases and J dropped 4 bases, with 13 bases sitting between them. Germline values: CDR1 KGHSH, CDR2 LQKENI. Here the CDR3 reads CASSPHPQGYEQYF. CDR3 nucleotides: TGTGCCAGCTCACCCCACCCACAGGGTTACGAGCAGTACTTC.

The chain employs TRBV9 and TRBJ2-2; D gene uncertain. The ends were cut back, 0 bases at V and 5 bases at J, with 5 bases in the middle. The CDR3 covers 13 residues. Per germline, CDR1 SGDLS and CDR2 YYNGEE. The CDR3 DNA reads as TGTGCCAGCAGCGTAGAAGGGACCGGGGAGCTGTTTTTT. Translation: CASSVEGTGELFF.

The chain uses TRBV4-2 and TRBJ2-3, with 12 bases aligning to TRBD2. From germline, CDR1 is LGHNA and CDR2 YNFKEQ. The CDR3 sequence is 16 residues long. After removal of 0 bases from V and 4 bases from J, the junction contained 2 bases not matched to a gene. The CDR3 DNA follows: TGTGCCAGCAGCCAAGAACTAGCGGGGGGCGCAGATACGCAGTATTTT. This sequence encodes CASSQELAGGADTQYF.

The chain couples TRBV25-1 to TRBJ1-1; maybe TRBD1 (5 bases). Trimming took off 5 bases at V and 0 bases at J, with 7 bases between the two ends. Germline V lookup: CDR1 MGHDK, CDR2 SYGVNS. This CDR3 has 13 residues. The CDR3 reads CASSTTVNTEAFF. CDR3 in DNA: TGTGCCAGCAGTACGACAGTGAACACTGAAGCTTTCTTT.

This clone was observed a few times. The chain links TRBV6-6 to TRBJ2-1, with D hard to call. Trimming pared 2 bases from V and 10 bases from J, leaving 9 bases between. CDR1 is MNHNY, CDR2 SVGAGI, per germline (reference sequence). The CDR3 is 12 amino acids. The CDR3 sequence: CASSYNVEEQFF. CDR3 sequence (DNA): TGTGCCAGCAGTTACAACGTGGAAGAGCAGTTCTTC.

This clone was recorded a few times. This chain joins TRBV2 and TRBJ1-1; 7 bases are a match to TRBD1. The CDR3 consists of 14 residues. Per germline, CDR1 SNHLY and CDR2 FYNNEI. The V gene end was trimmed by 7 bases and the J gene end by 1 base; junction bases not matched to a gene: 6. CDR3 bases: TGTGCCAGCAACCCAGGGGGGAAGAACACTGAAGCTTTCTTT. It yields the protein CASNPGGKNTEAFF.

The chain couples TRBV5-8 to TRBJ1-1; possibly TRBD1 for D (5 bases). V dropped 4 bases and J dropped 0 bases, with 16 bases sitting between them. This CDR3 is built from 16 residues. Germline CDR1 SGHTS, CDR2 YDEGEE. The CDR3 protein is CASSGGLEQVNTEAFF. The CDR3 region has the DNA TGTGCCAGCAGCGGCGGTTTGGAACAGGTGAACACTGAAGCTTTCTTT.

Only a few counts were recorded for this clone. The chain has TRBV9 and TRBJ1-1, with 9 bases lining up with TRBD1. Per the germline V gene, CDR1 is SGDLS and CDR2 is YYNGEE. There are 15 residues in the CDR3. V lost 3 bases, J lost 2 bases, and 5 bases stayed unmatched. The CDR3 nucleotides are TGTGCCAGCAGCGAAAACAGGGGGCAAAACACTGAAGCTTTCTTT. This gives the protein CASSENRGQNTEAFF.

The rearrangement uses TRBV9 and TRBJ2-1; D is unclear. CDR3 length equals 16 residues. V lost 0 bases to trimming and J lost 0 bases, with 10 bases between them. Per germline, CDR1 SGDLS and CDR2 YYNGEE. CDR3 amino acids: CASSVAGGISYNEQFF. As DNA, the CDR3 is TGTGCCAGCAGCGTAGCGGGCGGAATCTCCTACAATGAGCAGTTCTTC.

V and J are TRBV7-2 and TRBJ1-2; D is uncertain. From germline, CDR1 is SGHTA and CDR2 FQGNSA. The CDR3 sequence is 14 residues long. Deletions cut 5 bases from V and 4 bases from J, with 14 bases between. This chain's CDR3 is CASSIRKSSYGYTF. The CDR3 DNA reads as TGTGCCAGCAGCATCCGGAAGTCCTCCTATGGCTACACCTTC.

The table lists this clone with a few counts. V and J are TRBV28 and TRBJ1-6, with 9 bases matching TRBD1. CDR1 MDHEN and CDR2 SYDVKM come from the germline V gene. With V trimmed by 1 base and J by 11 bases, 12 bases remained unmatched. This CDR3 is built from 17 residues. CDR3 nucleotides: TGTGCCAGCAGTTTATTTTTGGGGACAGGGAGTAGTCCACCCCTCCACTTT. This gives the protein CASSLFLGTGSSPPLHF. Variable domain in full (rest from reference TRBV28 and TRBJ1-6): DVKVTQSSRYLVKRTGEKVFLECVQDMDHENMFWYRQDPGLGLRLIYFSYDVKMKEKGDIPEGYSVSREKKERFSLILESASTNQTSMYLCASSLFLGTGSSPPLHFGNGTRLTVT.

The gene calls are TRBV2 and TRBJ2-7; perhaps TRBD2 as D (5 bases). The CDR3 totals 15 residues. Deletions cut 5 bases from V and 5 bases from J, with 19 bases between. Germline CDR1 is SNHLY and CDR2 is FYNNEI. CDR3 nucleotide sequence: TGTGCCAGCAGTCCTACTAGGACTGCAGCCAACGAGCAGTACTTC. Its translation: CASSPTRTAANEQYF.

The gene calls are TRBV6-1 and TRBJ1-2; D unresolved. Germline CDR1 is MNHNS and CDR2 is SASEGT. The germline V and J ends were trimmed by 6 bases and 8 bases, with 10 bases remaining between them. CDR3 length: 11 amino acids. The CDR3 reads CASRTVGGYTF. The CDR3 region has the DNA TGTGCCAGCAGAACAGTGGGCGGCTACACCTTC.

The chain employs TRBV7-9 and TRBJ1-2, with D tentatively TRBD1 (5 bases). Germline CDR1 is SEHNR and CDR2 is FQNEAQ (reference sequence). V was clipped by 4 bases and J by 1 base, with 16 bases between them. This CDR3 has 16 amino acids. Here the CDR3 reads CASSWGRTPGNYGYTF. The CDR3 DNA reads TGTGCCAGCAGCTGGGGTAGGACACCCGGTAACTATGGCTACACCTTC.

CDR3 sequence reads: CASSPGKAYGYTF. CDR3 in DNA: TGTGCCAGCTCACCGGGTAAAGCCTATGGCTACACCTTC. The J gene is TRBJ1-2, the V gene TRBV18; no clear D gene. Trimming cost V 3 bases and J 4 bases, with 9 bases left between them. CDR1 is KGHSH, CDR2 LQKENI, per germline. The CDR3 is 13 amino acids.

The chain uses TRBV7-9 and TRBJ2-3; tentatively, D is TRBD2 (6 bases). The ends were cut back, 5 bases at V and 1 base at J, with 13 bases in the middle. The CDR3 sequence is 15 residues long. Germline CDR1 reads SEHNR; CDR2 reads FQNEAQ (reference sequence). DNA of the CDR3: TGTGCCAGCAGCCCCGTAGGAGGGGGCACAGATACGCAGTATTTT. It specifies CASSPVGGGTDTQYF.

In its sample, this clone was seen once. The chain recombines TRBV5-1 with TRBJ1-1; no firm D call. Germline V gene data show CDR1 as SGHRS and CDR2 as YFSETQ. This CDR3 has 16 amino acids. V lost 4 bases, J lost 0 bases, and 16 bases lay in between. CDR3 bases: TGCGCCAGCAGCAGTTCCAGGAGGGTCATGAACACTGAAGCTTTCTTT. Translated, it gives CASSSSRRVMNTEAFF.

The rearrangement uses TRBV19 and TRBJ1-5; D is perhaps TRBD1 (6 bases). This CDR3 has 13 amino acids. From germline, CDR1 is LNHDA and CDR2 SQIVND (reference sequence). Trimming removed 5 bases at V and 6 bases at J, with 11 bases between. CDR3 DNA: TGTGCCAGTAGTCACAGGGAGGGTCAGCCCCAGCATTTT. It codes for CASSHREGQPQHF.

This clone was recorded once. The CDR3 DNA reads TGCGCCAGCAGCCAAGCTAATATGGGACTTGACCTCTCCTACAATGAGCAGTTCTTC. Its protein product is CASSQANMGLDLSYNEQFF. The rearrangement links TRBV4-1 to TRBJ2-1, with D possibly being TRBD2 (6 bases). The CDR3 sequence is 19 residues long. With 1 base removed from V and 0 bases from J, the gap between germline ends came to 19 bases. Germline CDR1 is MGHRA and CDR2 is YSYEKL.

Notes on this clone: Because the CDR3's place on the DNA is in doubt, the DNA is left out and the CDR3 is given as listed by TCRdb. The chain links TRBV14 to TRBJ2-1; the table assigns TRBD2, which was not confirmed against the DNA. The V gene's germline CDR1 is SGHDN and CDR2 FVKESK. Ends included, the CDR3 has 15 residues. The CDR3 here is CASSQVGSGSRRKFF.

This rearrangement joins TRBV4-1 to TRBJ1-1, with 7 bases fitting TRBD1. Germline V lookup: CDR1 MGHRA, CDR2 YSYEKL. CDR3 length equals 17 residues. V shed 3 bases and J 8 bases; nucleotides not matched to a gene: 18. CDR3 sequence reads: CASSHARGIESGGEAFF. Here the CDR3 DNA reads TGCGCCAGCAGCCATGCCAGGGGGATAGAGTCAGGCGGAGAAGCTTTCTTT.

This chain connects TRBV7-8 to TRBJ2-1; TRBD1 aligns across 9 bases. The V and J ends lost 5 bases and 4 bases, in that order; junction bases with no gene match: 12. Germline V gene sequence: CDR1 SGHVS, CDR2 FQNEAQ. This CDR3 is built from 17 residues. The CDR3 reads CASSKRPAGTGYNEQFF. Here the CDR3 DNA reads TGTGCCAGCAGCAAAAGGCCCGCCGGGACAGGGTACAATGAGCAGTTCTTC.

The rearrangement uses TRBV7-2 and TRBJ1-3; the D gene is possibly TRBD1 (5 bases). Trimming took 3 bases from V and 10 from J, leaving 16 bases between them. The CDR3 covers 14 residues. CDR1 is SGHTA, CDR2 FQGNSA, per germline. CDR3 region: CASSFGGSKNTIYF. As DNA, the CDR3 is TGTGCCAGCAGCTTCGGGGGGTCGAAGAATACCATATATTTT. Full variable domain (rest looked up from reference TRBV7-2 and TRBJ1-3): GAGVSQSPSNKVTEKGKDVELRCDPISGHTALYWYRQSLGQGLEFLIYFQGNSAPDKSGLPSDRFSAERTGGSVSTLTIQRTQQEDSAVYLCASSFGGSKNTIYFGEGSWLTVV.

This clone was detected only a few times. The genes are TRBV10-1 and TRBJ2-2; D gene uncertain. The CDR3 contains 12 residues. V gave up 6 bases and J gave up 4 bases, with 6 bases separating them. Germline values: CDR1 WNHNN, CDR2 SYGVQD (reference sequence). The CDR3 here is CASSKGTGELFF. Here the CDR3 DNA reads TGCGCCAGCAGCAAAGGCACCGGGGAGCTGTTTTTT.